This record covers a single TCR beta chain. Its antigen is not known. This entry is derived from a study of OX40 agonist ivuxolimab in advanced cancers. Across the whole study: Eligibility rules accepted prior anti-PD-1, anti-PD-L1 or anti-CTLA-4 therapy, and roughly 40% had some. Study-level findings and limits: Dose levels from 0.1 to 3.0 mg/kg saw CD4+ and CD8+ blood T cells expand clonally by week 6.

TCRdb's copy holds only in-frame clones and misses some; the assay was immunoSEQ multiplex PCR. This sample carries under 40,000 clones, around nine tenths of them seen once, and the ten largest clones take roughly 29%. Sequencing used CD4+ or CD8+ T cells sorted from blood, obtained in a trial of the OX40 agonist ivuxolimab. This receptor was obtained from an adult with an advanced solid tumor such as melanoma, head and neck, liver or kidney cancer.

The DNA of the CDR3 is TGTGCCAGCAGCTTACAGGGGGTGAGCTCCTACGAGCAGTACTTC. Translation: CASSLQGVSSYEQYF. V usage is TRBV13 and J usage is TRBJ2-7; TRBD1 matches 7 bases. This CDR3 comprises 15 residues. The V segment lost 2 bases and the J segment 0 bases; nucleotides outside the gene matches: 4. Germline CDR1 and CDR2: PRHDT and FYEKMQ (reference sequence). Full variable domain (remainder filled in from reference TRBV13 and TRBJ2-7): AAGVIQSPRHLIKEKRETATLKCYPIPRHDTVYWYQQGPGQDPQFLISFYEKMQSDKGSIPDRFSAQQFSDYHSELNMSSLELGDSALYFCASSLQGVSSYEQYFGPGTRLTVT.